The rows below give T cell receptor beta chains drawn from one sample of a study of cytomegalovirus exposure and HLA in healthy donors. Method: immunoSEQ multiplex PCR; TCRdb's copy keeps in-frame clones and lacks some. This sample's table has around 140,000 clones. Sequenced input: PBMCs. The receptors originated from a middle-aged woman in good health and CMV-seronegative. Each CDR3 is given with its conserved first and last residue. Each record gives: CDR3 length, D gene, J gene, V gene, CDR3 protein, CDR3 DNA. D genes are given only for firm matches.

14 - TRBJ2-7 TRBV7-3 CASSFGGDSYEQYF TGTGCCAGCAGCTTCGGCGGGGACTCCTACGAGCAGTACTTC
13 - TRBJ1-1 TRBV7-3 CASSPTPRTEAFF TGTGCCAGCAGCCCCACACCCCGAACTGAAGCTTTCTTT
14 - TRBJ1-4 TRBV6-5 CASRPGGINEKLFF TGTGCCAGCAGACCCGGGGGGATTAATGAAAAACTGTTTTTT
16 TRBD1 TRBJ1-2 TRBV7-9 CASSLGGDRVNYGYTF TGTGCCAGCAGCTTAGGGGGGGACAGGGTTAACTATGGCTACACCTTC
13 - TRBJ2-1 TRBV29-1 CSVQQGQFNEQFF TGCAGCGTTCAACAGGGTCAATTTAATGAGCAGTTCTTC
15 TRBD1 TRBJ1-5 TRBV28 CASHLRTGSNQPQHF TGTGCCAGCCACCTCAGGACAGGAAGCAATCAGCCCCAGCATTTT
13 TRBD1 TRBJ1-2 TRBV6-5 CASSQGAGYGYTF TGTGCCAGCAGCCAGGGGGCAGGGTATGGCTACACCTTC
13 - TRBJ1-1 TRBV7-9 CASNRDMNTEAFF TGTGCCAGCAACCGGGACATGAACACTGAAGCTTTCTTT
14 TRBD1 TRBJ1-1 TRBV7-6 CASSRDRVEVEAFF TGTGCCAGCAGCCGGGACAGGGTCGAGGTTGAAGCTTTCTTT
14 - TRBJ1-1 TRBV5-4 CASSLVRATAEAFF TGTGCCAGCAGCTTAGTGAGGGCGACTGCTGAAGCTTTCTTT
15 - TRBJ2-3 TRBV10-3 CAISERGGPTDTQYF TGTGCCATCAGTGAGAGGGGGGGCCCCACAGATACGCAGTATTTT
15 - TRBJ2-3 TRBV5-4 CASSLPDFGTDTQYF TGTGCCAGCAGCTTGCCGGACTTCGGCACAGATACGCAGTATTTT
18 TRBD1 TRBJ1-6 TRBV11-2 CASSLTGGVSSYNSPLHF TGTGCCAGCAGCTTAACAGGGGGGGTTAGCTCCTATAATTCACCCCTCCACTTT
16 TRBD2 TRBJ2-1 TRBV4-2 CASSQGDLAGGNEQFF TGTGCCAGCAGCCAAGGAGACCTAGCGGGGGGCAATGAGCAGTTCTTC
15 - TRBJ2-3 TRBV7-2 CASSLELGYTDTQYF TGTGCCAGCAGCTTAGAACTAGGGTACACAGATACGCAGTATTTT
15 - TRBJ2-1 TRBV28 CASSPGVANWVRQFF TGTGCCAGCAGCCCGGGGGTGGCCAATTGGGTAAGGCAGTTCTTC
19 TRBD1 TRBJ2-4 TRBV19 CASSTPDRGQSGAKNIQYF TGTGCCAGTAGTACCCCGGACAGGGGGCAGAGCGGAGCCAAAAACATTCAGTACTTC
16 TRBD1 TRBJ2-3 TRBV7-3 CASGISGGLGTDTQYF TGTGCCAGCGGAATATCAGGGGGCTTGGGCACAGATACGCAGTATTTT